The present T cell receptor (beta chain) was sequenced within a study of CD8 T cells in Susac syndrome. V was pared by 4 bases and J by 3 bases, with 9 bases between. This CDR3 region has 13 residues. The germline V gene has CDR1 ENHRY and CDR2 SYGVKD. Reverse transcription of about 0.45 to 1 ug RNA was performed with random hexamers. TCRdb ran MiXCR on the immunoSEQ multiplex PCR reads and lists one entry per CDR3 protein. This sample has about 160,000 distinct CDR3 sequences, with approximately 93% found just once. This sequence originates from a human donor with multiple sclerosis. Sequencing was performed on CD4+ T cells from PBMCs. This chain joins TRBV10-3 and TRBJ2-5, with D unresolved. For the CDR3, the DNA is TGTGCCATCAGTGGGGTGGCGGAAGAGACCCAGTACTTC. Amino acids: CAISGVAEETQYF.